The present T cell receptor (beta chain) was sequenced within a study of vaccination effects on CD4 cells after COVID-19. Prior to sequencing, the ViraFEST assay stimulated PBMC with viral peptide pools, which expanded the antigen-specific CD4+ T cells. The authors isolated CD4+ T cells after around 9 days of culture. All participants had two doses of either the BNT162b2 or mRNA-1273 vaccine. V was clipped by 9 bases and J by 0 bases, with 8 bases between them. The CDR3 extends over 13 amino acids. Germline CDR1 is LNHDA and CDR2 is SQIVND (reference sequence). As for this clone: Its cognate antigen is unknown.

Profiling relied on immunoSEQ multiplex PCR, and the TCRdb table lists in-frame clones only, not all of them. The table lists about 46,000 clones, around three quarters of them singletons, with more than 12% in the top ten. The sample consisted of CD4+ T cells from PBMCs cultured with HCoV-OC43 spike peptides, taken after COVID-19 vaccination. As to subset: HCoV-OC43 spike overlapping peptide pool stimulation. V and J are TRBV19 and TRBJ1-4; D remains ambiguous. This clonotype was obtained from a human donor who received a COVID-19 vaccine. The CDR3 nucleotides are TGTGCCAGCGGTGGGGCAACTAATGAAAAACTGTTTTTT. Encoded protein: CASGGATNEKLFF.